The 17 T cell receptor beta chains below were found in one sample sequenced in a study of radiotherapy plus CTLA-4 blockade in lung cancer. Clones were read by immunoSEQ multiplex PCR, and TCRdb kept only the in-frame ones, dropping some. This table holds 90,000 to 100,000 clones, around 84% found once. Sequencing was performed on peripheral blood, taken from a patient treated with radiotherapy plus ipilimumab. The receptors were sampled from a human donor with non-small cell lung cancer that progressed on radiotherapy plus ipilimumab.

V usage is TRBV21-1 and J usage is TRBJ2-7. TRBV21-1 constitutes a pseudogene. The CDR3 has 15 residues. CDR3 loop: CASSYRTSLKYEQYV. Written as DNA, the CDR3 is TGTGCCAGCAGCTACCGGACCAGCCTCAAATACGAGCAGTACGTC.

V usage is TRBV28 and J usage is TRBJ2-7, with TRBD2 identical over 9 bases. J gave up 0 bases and V 2 bases, and 5 bases lay outside the gene matches. Germline CDR1 MDHEN, CDR2 SYDVKM. This CDR3 comprises 16 residues. Here the CDR3 DNA reads TGTGCCAGCAGTTTACCGAGCGGGAGGAGCTCCTACGAGCAGTACTTC. As protein: CASSLPSGRSSYEQYF.

The chain uses TRBV4-2 and TRBJ2-2; TRBD1 might be the D (5 bases). This CDR3 is built from 14 residues. With 4 bases removed from V and 1 base from J, the gap between germline ends came to 7 bases. The V gene's germline CDR1 is LGHNA and CDR2 YNFKEQ. CDR3 sequence: CASSLTGNTGELFF. The CDR3 nucleotides read TGTGCCAGCAGCCTAACAGGGAACACCGGGGAGCTGTTTTTT.

V is TRBV20-1 and J is TRBJ1-1, with D perhaps matching TRBD1 (6 bases). The V end was cut by 1 base, the J end by 11 bases, with 11 bases between. This CDR3 region has 11 residues. CDR1 DFQATT and CDR2 SNEGSKA come from the germline V gene (reference sequence). The CDR3 sequence: CSARGGGEAFF. The CDR3 bases are TGCAGTGCTAGAGGAGGGGGTGAGGCTTTCTTT.

The rearrangement joins TRBV19 to TRBJ1-5, with D perhaps matching TRBD1 (5 bases). Germline CDR1 is LNHDA and CDR2 is SQIVND (reference sequence). This CDR3 is built from 14 residues. The CDR3 DNA sequence: TGTGGCACCAGCCTGGGGCTTAGCAATCAGCCCCAGCATTTT. Translation: CGTSLGLSNQPQHF.

The gene calls are TRBV27 and TRBJ1-4; no clear D. The CDR3 extends over 13 amino acids. CDR1 and CDR2 from the germline V gene are MNHEY and SMNVEV (reference sequence). V was cut by 6 bases and J by 4 bases, with 9 bases left in between. CDR3 region: CASRFRHNEKLFF. CDR3 coding DNA: TGTGCCAGCAGATTCAGGCATAATGAAAAACTGTTTTTT.

V usage is TRBV9 and J usage is TRBJ2-7, with D possibly being TRBD1 or TRBD2 (6 bases each). CDR3 size: 18 residues. V lost 0 bases, J lost 2 bases, and 21 bases lay in between. Germline V gives CDR1 SGDLS, CDR2 YYNGEE. The CDR3 loop reads CASSVGTASRSGAYEQYF. CDR3 in DNA: TGTGCCAGCAGCGTAGGGACAGCAAGCCGATCGGGGGCCTACGAGCAGTACTTC.

This clone occurred once. This chain uses TRBV7-9 with TRBJ1-2, with D hard to call. This CDR3 comprises 14 residues. The germline CDR1 and CDR2 sequences are SEHNR and FQNEAQ (reference sequence). V shed 0 bases and J shed 3 bases, with 8 bases lying between them. The chain's CDR3 is CASSLALLDYGYTF. In DNA form, the CDR3 reads TGTGCCAGCAGCTTAGCGCTTCTAGACTATGGCTACACCTTC. The complete variable domain, with remaining parts taken from reference TRBV7-9 and TRBJ1-2, reads DTGVSQNPRHKITKRGQNVTFRCDPISEHNRLYWYRQTLGQGPEFLTYFQNEAQLEKSRLLSDRFSAERPKGSFSTLEIQRTEQGDSAMYLCASSLALLDYGYTFGSGTRLTVV.

V and J are TRBV11-2 and TRBJ2-7, with TRBD1 matching over 7 bases. Losses at the gene ends were 1 base for V and 1 base for J; bases not matched to a gene: 7. This CDR3 has 16 residues. The germline V gene encodes CDR1 SGHAT and CDR2 FQNNGV. The CDR3 is CASSLAGTVGSYEQYF. The DNA of the CDR3 is TGTGCCAGCAGCTTAGCCGGGACAGTGGGTTCCTACGAGCAGTACTTC.

The rearrangement uses TRBV7-8 and TRBJ2-7; TRBD2 matches at 15 bases. CDR1 and CDR2 (germline): SGHVS, FQNEAQ. The CDR3 covers 17 residues. After removal of 7 bases from V and 0 bases from J, the junction contained 7 bases not matched to a gene. Here the CDR3 reads CASTLGLAGGSSYEQYF. CDR3 bases: TGTGCCAGCACCCTGGGACTAGCGGGGGGCTCCTCCTACGAGCAGTACTTC.

The V and J genes are TRBV6-6 and TRBJ2-7; 8 bases match TRBD1. Germline CDR1 MNHNY, CDR2 SVGAGI (reference sequence). The CDR3 spans 13 residues. With V trimmed by 6 bases and J by 5 bases, 6 bases remained unmatched. This chain's CDR3 is CASSWTGSHEQYV. CDR3 bases: TGTGCCAGCAGCTGGACAGGGAGTCACGAGCAGTACGTC.

CDR3 nucleotide sequence: TGTGCCAGCAGGGCCGGGACAGAAGCAACTAATGAAAAACTGTTTTTT. Its translation: CASRAGTEATNEKLFF. J is TRBJ1-4 and V is TRBV2, with TRBD1 matching over 7 bases. J lost 0 bases, V lost 6 bases, and 7 bases had no gene match. CDR3 size: 16 residues. Germline-derived CDR1 and CDR2 are SNHLY and FYNNEI.

This clone was observed a few times. V is TRBV5-5 and J is TRBJ2-7, with 8 bases matching TRBD2. The germline V gene encodes CDR1 SGHKS and CDR2 YYEKEE (reference sequence). J gave up 6 bases and V 4 bases, and 12 bases lay outside the gene matches. This CDR3 region has 15 residues. The CDR3, as DNA: TGTGCCAGCAGCCCATGGACCGGGACTAGTGTCGAGCAGTACGTC. It specifies CASSPWTGTSVEQYV.

The V call is TRBV30, the J call TRBJ2-2; TRBD2 aligns across 7 bases. Germline V gene data show CDR1 as GTSNPN and CDR2 as SVGIG (reference sequence). The V and J ends lost 1 base and 2 bases, in that order; junction bases with no gene match: 7. The CDR3 runs to 16 residues. This chain's CDR3 is CAWSAGGGGNTGELFF. CDR3 in DNA: TGTGCCTGGAGTGCGGGTGGGGGGGGAAACACCGGGGAGCTGTTTTTT.

The rearrangement uses TRBV11-3 and TRBJ2-1; 8 nucleotides match TRBD2. This CDR3 is 13 amino acids long. The V gene end was trimmed by 5 bases and the J gene end by 9 bases; junction bases not matched to a gene: 6. From germline, CDR1 is SGHNT and CDR2 YENEEA. As DNA, the CDR3 is TGTGCCAGCAGCCCGGGAGGGCCGGGTGAGCAGTTCTTC. Its translation is CASSPGGPGEQFF.

CDR3 coding DNA: TGTGCCAGCAGTGAACCCAGGGAGGATGAAGCTTTCTTT. This codes for CASSEPREDEAFF. This chain connects TRBV6-5 to TRBJ1-1; D possibly corresponds to TRBD1 (5 bases). CDR1 and CDR2 from the germline V gene are MNHEY and SVGAGI. Trimming cost V 5 bases and J 7 bases, with 14 bases left between them. This CDR3 comprises 13 residues.

Turning to this clone: Other DNA sequences in the sample encode the same CDR3. The chain couples TRBV28 to TRBJ2-7; D uncertain. The CDR3 length is 11 residues. Germline CDR1 and CDR2: MDHEN and SYDVKM. The V end was cut by 6 bases, the J end by 4 bases, with 7 bases between. Here the CDR3 DNA reads TGTGCCAGCAGCCTTGGGTACGAGCAGTACTTC. Its translation is CASSLGYEQYF.